This TCR beta chain was captured in a study of cytomegalovirus exposure and HLA in healthy donors. Trimming removed 4 bases from V and 7 bases from J, with 13 bases in between. Germline assignment: CDR1 SEHNR and CDR2 FQNEAQ (reference sequence). The CDR3 contains 14 residues. About this clone: Its matching antigen is unknown.

With 60 Vbeta and 13 Jbeta primers, the PCR was carried out. The method was immunoSEQ multiplex PCR; TCRdb's version includes in-frame clones alone and lacks a portion of them. This repertoire shows approximately 200,000 clones, 70% to 85% found once; its top ten account for 0.075% to 0.1%. General study results and limits: The CMV antigen specificity of three CMV-associated chains was confirmed through in vitro analysis. CMV serostatus was the only recorded immune exposure for donors.

The chain joins TRBV7-9 to TRBJ1-4; tentatively, D is TRBD1 (5 bases). This clonotype originated in a boy between 2 and 10 years old in good health and CMV-seronegative. Input material: PBMCs. CDR3 region: CASSSTAGPEKLFF. CDR3 in DNA: TGTGCCAGCAGCTCGACCGCGGGGCCTGAAAAACTGTTTTTT.